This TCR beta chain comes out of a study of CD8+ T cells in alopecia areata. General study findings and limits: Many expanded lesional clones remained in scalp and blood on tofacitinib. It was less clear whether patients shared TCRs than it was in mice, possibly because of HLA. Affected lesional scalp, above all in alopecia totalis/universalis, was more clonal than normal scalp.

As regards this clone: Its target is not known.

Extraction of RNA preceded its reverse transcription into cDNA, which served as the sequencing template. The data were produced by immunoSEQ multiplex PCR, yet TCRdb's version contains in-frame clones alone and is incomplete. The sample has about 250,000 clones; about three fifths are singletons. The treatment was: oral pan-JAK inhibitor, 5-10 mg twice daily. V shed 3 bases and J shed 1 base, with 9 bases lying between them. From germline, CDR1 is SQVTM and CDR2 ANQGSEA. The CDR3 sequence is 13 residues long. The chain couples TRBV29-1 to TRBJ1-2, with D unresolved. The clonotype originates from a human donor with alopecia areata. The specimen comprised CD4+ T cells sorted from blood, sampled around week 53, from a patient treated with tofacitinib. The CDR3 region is CSVDGGINYGYTF. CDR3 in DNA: TGCAGCGTTGACGGCGGGATTAACTATGGCTACACCTTC. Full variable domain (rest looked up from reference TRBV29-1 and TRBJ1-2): SAVISQKPSRDICQRGTSLTIQCQVDSQVTMMFWYRQQPGQSLTLIATANQGSEATYESGFVIDKFPISRPNLTFSTLTVSNMSPEDSSIYLCSVDGGINYGYTFGSGTRLTVV.